These 20 T cell receptor beta chains share one sample of origin, sequenced in a study of blood T cell repertoires in COVID-19. The method was immunoSEQ multiplex PCR; TCRdb's version includes in-frame clones alone and lacks a portion of them. The sample consists of about 240,000 clones, roughly 87% of them appearing once. The specimen was peripheral blood. The source is a man aged 55 to 69 who had recovered from COVID-19.

The chain carries TRBV5-5 and TRBJ2-1; D ambiguous. V dropped 1 base and J dropped 10 bases, with 9 bases sitting between them. The CDR3 runs 12 residues. Per germline, CDR1 SGHKS and CDR2 YYEKEE (reference sequence). The CDR3 DNA follows: TGTGCCAGCAGCTTGTTTCCCCCAGAGCAGTTCTTC. Amino acid sequence: CASSLFPPEQFF.

This clone was seen only a few times. The genes are TRBV7-9 and TRBJ1-6; the D is unclear. Trimming took 2 bases from V and 8 from J, leaving 13 bases between them. This CDR3 comprises 15 residues. Germline assignment: CDR1 SEHNR and CDR2 FQNEAQ (reference sequence). DNA for the CDR3: TGTGCCAGCAGCTTATTGCGGGGAGTGGATTCACCCCTCCACTTT. Translation gives CASSLLRGVDSPLHF. The variable domain in full, with the rest retrieved from reference TRBV7-9 and TRBJ1-6, is DTGVSQNPRHKITKRGQNVTFRCDPISEHNRLYWYRQTLGQGPEFLTYFQNEAQLEKSRLLSDRFSAERPKGSFSTLEIQRTEQGDSAMYLCASSLLRGVDSPLHFGNGTRLTVT.

V and J are TRBV6-5 and TRBJ1-6, with D possibly TRBD1 on 5 matching bases. Germline CDR1 is MNHEY and CDR2 is SVGAGI. The V gene lost 6 bases and the J gene lost 13 bases, with 13 bases spanning the gap. The length of the CDR3 is 12 residues. The CDR3 spells CASRSSTVPLHF. In nucleotides, the CDR3 is TGTGCCAGCAGATCCTCGACAGTTCCCCTCCACTTT.

The chain employs TRBV9 and TRBJ2-1; D is perhaps TRBD1 (6 bases). Trimming pared 2 bases from V and 4 bases from J, leaving 16 bases between. Germline lookup yields CDR1 SGDLS and CDR2 YYNGEE. This CDR3 has 16 amino acids. CDR3 in DNA: TGTGCCAGCAGCGTTAATACAGGGAGTTCGTACAATGAGCAGTTCTTC. Translating gives CASSVNTGSSYNEQFF.

CDR3 sequence: CASSPRTGVETQYF. DNA for the CDR3: TGTGCCAGTAGTCCGAGGACAGGGGTGGAGACCCAGTACTTC. The rearrangement links TRBV19 to TRBJ2-5; 9 bases agree with TRBD1. There are 14 residues in the CDR3. CDR1 LNHDA and CDR2 SQIVND come from the germline V gene (reference sequence). V lost 5 bases to trimming and J lost 5 bases; unmatched junction nucleotides: 6.

The V and J genes are TRBV6-2 or TRBV6-3 and TRBJ1-3; D is possibly TRBD1 (6 bases). The V gene's germline CDR1 is MNHEY and CDR2 SVGEGT. This CDR3 has 15 amino acids. Between the trimmed V and J ends, which lost 2 bases and 2 bases, there was a span of 10 bases. The CDR3 nucleotides read TGTGCCAGCAGTTACCAAGGGACACCTGGAAACACCATATATTTT. It encodes CASSYQGTPGNTIYF.

This chain connects TRBV19 to TRBJ1-5, with D uncertain. The V and J ends lost 6 bases and 6 bases respectively, with 6 bases between them. CDR1 is LNHDA and CDR2 is SQIVND in the germline V gene (reference sequence). There are 11 residues in the CDR3. CDR3 protein: CASSNGQPQHF. The CDR3 DNA follows: TGTGCCAGTAGCAACGGTCAGCCCCAGCATTTT.

The chain is built from TRBV19 and TRBJ2-5, with 7 bases that match TRBD1. This CDR3 is built from 14 residues. Germline lookup yields CDR1 LNHDA and CDR2 SQIVND (reference sequence). Trimming cost V 3 bases and J 1 base; bases outside gene matches: 2. In nucleotides, the CDR3 is TGTGCCAGTAGTATGGGACAGAGCCAAGAGACCCAGTACTTC. This encodes CASSMGQSQETQYF.

This clone was recorded a few times. The rearrangement links TRBV20-1 to TRBJ1-2; D might be TRBD1 (6 bases). The CDR3 totals 14 residues. Trimming stripped 3 bases from V and 3 bases from J, with 14 bases between. Per germline, CDR1 DFQATT and CDR2 SNEGSKA (reference sequence). CDR3 nucleotides: TGCAGTGCTAGTCAGGGGCAAGGGGACTATGGCTACACCTTC. This translates into CSASQGQGDYGYTF.

The gene calls are TRBV2 and TRBJ2-7; D is perhaps TRBD2 (6 bases). In germline, CDR1 is SNHLY, CDR2 FYNNEI. There are 15 residues in the CDR3. Trimming removed 3 bases from V and 6 bases from J, with 18 bases in between. The CDR3 loop reads CASSEVRGNSLEQYF. CDR3 bases: TGTGCCAGCAGTGAGGTCCGCGGGAATTCGCTCGAGCAGTACTTC.

This sequence joins TRBV21-1 and TRBJ2-7; TRBD2 reflects the table's D call only, with no check against the DNA. TRBV21-1 is an annotated pseudogene. The CDR3 is 14 residues long. CDR3 coding DNA: TGTGCCAGCAGCCGTCTAGGAGGACCTGGCGAGCAGTACGTC. It yields the protein CASSRLGGPGEQYV.

The count of this clone is one. This specimen includes other DNA sequences encoding the same CDR3. The rearrangement uses TRBV5-1 and TRBJ1-2, with 8 bases lining up with TRBD1. V was clipped by 5 bases and J by 8 bases; unmatched bases: 8. The CDR3 totals 13 residues. The germline V gene encodes CDR1 SGHRS and CDR2 YFSETQ. The CDR3 loop is CASRTQGARGYTF. In DNA form, the CDR3 reads TGCGCCAGCAGAACTCAGGGGGCACGGGGCTACACCTTC.

This rearrangement joins TRBV19 to TRBJ2-4, with 7 bases identical to TRBD2. CDR1 LNHDA and CDR2 SQIVND come from the germline V gene (reference sequence). This CDR3 is 14 amino acids long. V lost 5 bases and J lost 7; bases outside the gene matches: 8. The CDR3 protein is CASSSSGGSNIQYF. CDR3 nucleotides: TGTGCCAGTAGTTCCTCGGGGGGATCGAACATTCAGTACTTC.

The V and J genes are TRBV5-1 and TRBJ2-3; D not resolved. Between the trimmed V and J ends, which lost 3 bases and 1 base, there was a span of 9 bases. CDR3 length: 14 amino acids. Per germline, CDR1 SGHRS and CDR2 YFSETQ. CDR3 nucleotides: TGCGCCAGCAGCTGGGCCAGGCGCACAGATACGCAGTATTTT. The encoded protein is CASSWARRTDTQYF. The full variable domain, rest sourced from reference TRBV5-1 and TRBJ2-3, is KAGVTQTPRYLIKTRGQQVTLSCSPISGHRSVSWYQQTPGQGLQFLFEYFSETQRNKGNFPGRFSGRQFSNSRSEMNVSTLELGDSALYLCASSWARRTDTQYFGPGTRLTVL.

V usage is TRBV5-8 and J usage is TRBJ2-5, with 8 bases identical to TRBD1. V shed 1 base, J shed 4 bases, and the junction held 12 bases outside the gene matches. The germline V gene encodes CDR1 SGHTS and CDR2 YDEGEE. This CDR3 has 17 amino acids. CDR3 amino acids: CASSLRGGGRGPETQYF. CDR3 coding DNA: TGTGCCAGCAGCTTGAGAGGCGGCGGCAGGGGGCCAGAGACCCAGTACTTC.

The chain carries TRBV10-1 and TRBJ2-4; 8 bases align to TRBD2. V lost 9 bases, J lost 7 bases, and 11 bases stayed unmatched. Looked up from germline, CDR1 is WNHNN and CDR2 is SYGVQD (reference sequence). The CDR3 extends over 14 amino acids. CDR3 sequence: CARIPGTRGNIQYF. The CDR3 nucleotides read TGCGCCAGGATTCCCGGGACTAGAGGGAACATTCAGTACTTC.

This rearrangement joins TRBV19 to TRBJ2-3, with 10 bases matching TRBD2. CDR1 and CDR2 from the germline V gene are LNHDA and SQIVND (reference sequence). With V trimmed by 7 bases and J by 2 bases, 6 bases remained unmatched. CDR3 length: 15 residues. The CDR3 region is CASNKRGGNTDTQYF. The CDR3 DNA follows: TGTGCCAGTAATAAGCGGGGGGGAAACACAGATACGCAGTATTTT.

V usage is TRBV4-2 and J usage is TRBJ2-3; the match to TRBD2 covers 9 bases. CDR3 length: 20 residues. The J segment lost 1 base and the V segment lost 2 bases, leaving 16 bases of the junction unmatched. Germline V lookup: CDR1 LGHNA, CDR2 YNFKEQ. The CDR3 is CASSQRRRGGLVVGTDTQYF. CDR3 DNA: TGTGCCAGCAGCCAAAGGCGGCGGGGGGGCCTTGTTGTCGGCACAGATACGCAGTATTTT.

The DNA for the CDR3 is TGTGCCAGCAGCTCCCCGGGACAGAACAATGAGCAGTTCTTC. It translates to CASSSPGQNNEQFF. The rearrangement links TRBV11-2 to TRBJ2-1; 7 positions agree with TRBD1. This CDR3 has 14 amino acids. Unmatched junction bases numbered 5, after V lost 4 bases and J lost 5 bases. CDR1 is SGHAT, CDR2 FQNNGV, per germline.

The rearrangement uses TRBV6-5 and TRBJ2-5; 7 nucleotides agree with TRBD1. With 7 bases clipped from V and 9 bases from J, the junction kept 14 bases outside the gene matches. The CDR3 spans 14 residues. CDR1 MNHEY and CDR2 SVGAGI come from the germline V gene. CDR3 sequence (DNA): TGTGCCAGCAAGGGGACAGTTAAAACGGAGCCCCAGTACTTC. It translates to CASKGTVKTEPQYF.